One and the same sample provided the 6 T cell receptor beta chains below, sequenced in a study of PD-1 blockade in classical Hodgkin lymphoma. Method: immunoSEQ multiplex PCR; TCRdb's copy keeps in-frame clones and lacks some. The sample yields 28,000 or so clones, roughly 75% seen once. Time point: cycle 4 day 1 (C4D1), after five to seven weeks of nivolumab. Each patient relapsed following autologous stem cell transplantation, and prior brentuximab vedotin exposure differed. This specimen consisted of peripheral blood mononuclear cells (PBMCs), obtained before the fourth cycle of nivolumab. The receptors were sampled from a human donor with classical Hodgkin lymphoma.

This clone was seen just once. The chain uses TRBV6-5 and TRBJ2-1; TRBD1 or TRBD2 may be the D gene (5 bases each). The V and J ends lost 2 bases and 6 bases respectively, with 17 bases between them. The germline V gene encodes CDR1 MNHEY and CDR2 SVGAGI. This CDR3 comprises 16 residues. The CDR3, as DNA: TGTGCCAGCAGTTACCCGAATGGGGGACCCGGCAATGAGCAGTTCTTC. Translated: CASSYPNGGPGNEQFF.

The rearrangement joins TRBV6-1 to TRBJ1-4; D unresolved. The germline CDR1 and CDR2 sequences are MNHNS and SASEGT. V was shortened by 6 bases and J by 8 bases, with 19 bases between the two germline ends. There are 15 residues in the CDR3. The DNA of the CDR3 is TGTGCCAGCAGCCCTTATGGGCAGAAATGGGAAAAACTGTTTTTT. This translates into CASSPYGQKWEKLFF.

J is TRBJ2-1 and V is TRBV7-9; 10 positions match TRBD2. The CDR3 has 15 amino acids. Germline V CDR1 and CDR2: SEHNR, FQNEAQ (reference sequence). With V trimmed by 1 base and J by 5 bases, 2 bases remained unmatched. CDR3 amino acids: CASSLGLAGDNEQFF. In nucleotides, the CDR3 is TGTGCCAGCAGCTTAGGGCTAGCGGGAGACAATGAGCAGTTCTTC.

The CDR3 sequence: CASSVDPIGEQYF. The DNA of the CDR3 is TGTGCCAGCAGCGTCGACCCTATTGGAGAGCAGTACTTC. This rearrangement joins TRBV5-4 to TRBJ2-7; D gene uncertain. The CDR3 runs 13 residues. The germline gives CDR1 SGHNT, CDR2 YYREEE (reference sequence). Trimming took off 4 bases at V and 7 bases at J, with 15 bases between the two ends.

This sequence joins TRBV19 and TRBJ2-3; D is uncertain. The germline CDR1 and CDR2 sequences are LNHDA and SQIVND (reference sequence). CDR3 size: 16 residues. Trimming removed 3 bases from V and 0 bases from J, with 13 bases in between. For the CDR3, the DNA is TGTGCCAGTAGTATTCGGTCAACCACTAGCACAGATACGCAGTATTTT. This codes for CASSIRSTTSTDTQYF.

The chain employs TRBV6-1 and TRBJ2-3; 15 nucleotides line up with TRBD2. CDR1 is MNHNS and CDR2 is SASEGT in the germline V gene. The CDR3 contains 17 residues. The junction had 7 bases not matched to a gene; V was cut back by 4 bases and J by 5 bases. This chain's CDR3 is CASSGAGLAGGRDTQYF. The CDR3 bases are TGTGCCAGCAGTGGAGCGGGACTAGCGGGAGGAAGAGATACGCAGTATTTT.